The 25 T cell receptor beta chains presented below share a single source sample, sequenced in a study of T cells in Graves' hyperthyroidism and ophthalmopathy. Researchers took RNA transcripts and amplified the TCR beta CDR3 regions from them. The primer set for the first-round RT-PCR of the TCR CDR3 was HTBI. TCRdb redid the calling of the multiplex PCR reads with MiXCR, one entry per CDR3 protein. This table has about 610,000 distinct CDR3 sequences, roughly 14% appearing once. Specimen: blood. The receptor set was obtained from a woman aged 40 to 49 with Graves' ophthalmopathy.

This clonotype was picked up many times. The chain couples TRBV2 to TRBJ1-3; TRBD1 is a possible D gene (5 bases). The CDR3 is made up of 13 amino acids. Trimming removed 7 bases from V and 3 bases from J, with 10 bases in between. Germline assignment: CDR1 SNHLY and CDR2 FYNNEI. The CDR3 loop is CASTQGYGNTIYF. For the CDR3, the DNA is TGTGCCAGCACTCAGGGATATGGAAACACCATATATTTT.

This clonotype was found many times. The chain combines TRBV11-2 with TRBJ2-5, with TRBD2 matching over 14 bases. The CDR3 sequence is 17 residues long. The J segment lost 4 bases and the V segment lost 4 bases, leaving 8 bases of the junction unmatched. The germline V gene has CDR1 SGHAT and CDR2 FQNNGV. The CDR3 nucleotides read TGTGCCAGCAGCTGGGGACTAGCGGGAGCGGGAGGAGAGACCCAGTACTTC. Its protein is CASSWGLAGAGGETQYF.

V is TRBV5-1 and J is TRBJ2-2; D ambiguous. This CDR3 is 12 amino acids long. Germline V CDR1 and CDR2: SGHRS, YFSETQ. V lost 0 bases, J lost 10 bases, and 7 bases lay in between. The CDR3 region is CASSLASEELFF. In DNA form, the CDR3 reads TGCGCCAGCAGCTTGGCCTCGGAGGAGCTGTTTTTT.

In this sample, this clonotype turned up a few times. The rearrangement joins TRBV4-1 to TRBJ2-7; 13 bases are shared with TRBD2. This CDR3 has 17 amino acids. CDR1 and CDR2 from the germline V gene are MGHRA and YSYEKL. J lost 1 base, V lost 4 bases, and 7 bases had no gene match. CDR3 coding DNA: TGCGCCAGCAGCCGGACTAGCGGGAGCTCGGAGTCCTACGAGCAGTACTTC. Encoded protein: CASSRTSGSSESYEQYF.

This clonotype was seen repeatedly, ten times or more. This chain connects TRBV29-1 to TRBJ1-1, with D perhaps matching TRBD1 (6 bases). The CDR3 covers 14 residues. Trimming removed 4 bases at V and 2 bases at J, with 14 bases between. Germline values: CDR1 SQVTM, CDR2 ANQGSEA. CDR3 bases: TGCAGCGTTGGACCCGGACAGCTCAACACTGAAGCTTTCTTT. Its protein product is CSVGPGQLNTEAFF.

This clonotype was seen more than once but under ten times. The genes are TRBV29-1 and TRBJ2-5; D gene ambiguous. This CDR3 contains 8 residues. The V end lost 3 bases, the J end lost 12 bases, and 5 bases lay between the germline ends. Per germline, CDR1 SQVTM and CDR2 ANQGSEA. In DNA form, the CDR3 reads TGCAGCGTTGATTCGGAGTACTTC. Residues: CSVDSEYF.

This clonotype was detected many times. The chain links TRBV28 to TRBJ2-2, with TRBD2 matching 10 bases. Germline trimming cut 8 bases from V and 4 bases from J; bases unmatched to any gene: 7. This CDR3 comprises 15 residues. Germline CDR1 MDHEN, CDR2 SYDVKM. The CDR3 here is CASHTRLAGTGELFF. The DNA of the CDR3 is TGTGCCAGCCACACCCGACTAGCGGGCACCGGGGAGCTGTTTTTT.

This clonotype occurred many times. The chain employs TRBV12-3 or TRBV12-4 and TRBJ1-5, with 7 bases fitting TRBD1. The CDR3 loop spans 13 amino acids. Trimming cost V 5 bases and J 6 bases; bases outside gene matches: 4. As DNA, the CDR3 is TGTGCCAGCAGTCCCGACAGGGTTCAGCCCCAGCATTTT. This translates into CASSPDRVQPQHF.

This clonotype was counted ten times or more. The chain combines TRBV6-1 with TRBJ1-3; possibly TRBD1 for D (6 bases). CDR1 is MNHNS and CDR2 is SASEGT in the germline V gene. Between the trimmed V and J ends, which lost 4 bases and 3 bases, there was a span of 13 bases. The CDR3 spans 15 residues. CDR3 region: CASSVGGGFGNTIYF. The CDR3 DNA sequence: TGTGCCAGCAGTGTAGGGGGTGGGTTTGGAAACACCATATATTTT.

The table lists this clonotype with many counts. The chain uses TRBV2 and TRBJ1-1; D is uncertain. Germline CDR1 reads SNHLY; CDR2 reads FYNNEI. The V end was cut by 6 bases, the J end by 1 base, with 12 bases between. The CDR3 is made up of 14 amino acids. CDR3 sequence: CASSGLISNTEAFF. CDR3 DNA: TGTGCCAGCAGCGGCCTTATTTCGAACACTGAAGCTTTCTTT.

This clonotype appeared a few times. Since a much larger clone is just one base distant, this may be a read error. The J gene is TRBJ1-1, the V gene TRBV6-1; D is possibly TRBD1 (6 bases). The germline V gene has CDR1 MNHNS and CDR2 SASEGT. The CDR3 totals 12 residues. Trimming cost V 10 bases and J 3 bases, with 12 bases left between them. CDR3 protein: CANGGQDTEAFF. CDR3 DNA: TGTGCCAACGGGGGGCAGGACACTGAAGCTTTCTTT.

The CDR3 is CASSPRRDREVSGQYF. The CDR3 nucleotides are TGTGCCAGCTCACCACGACGGGACAGGGAAGTTTCCGGGCAGTACTTC. The chain employs TRBV18 and TRBJ2-7; 9 bases map to TRBD1. Trimming removed 1 base from V and 9 bases from J; junction bases left unmatched: 13. The CDR3 covers 16 residues. Germline CDR1 is KGHSH and CDR2 is LQKENI.

V and J are TRBV12-3 or TRBV12-4 and TRBJ2-7, with 12 nucleotides matching TRBD2. Trimming at V came to 6 bases and at J to 4 bases, leaving 7 bases not matched to a gene. There are 15 residues in the CDR3. The CDR3 DNA reads as TGTGCCAGCAGCTCGTTCGGACTAGCGGGGTACGAGCAGTACTTC. As protein: CASSSFGLAGYEQYF.

This clonotype was recorded many times. This chain connects TRBV6-1 to TRBJ1-5; D gene ambiguous. CDR1 is MNHNS, CDR2 SASEGT, per germline. The CDR3 covers 13 residues. V was cut by 8 bases and J by 5 bases, with 13 bases left in between. The CDR3 spells CASSTTAYQPQHF. Here the CDR3 DNA reads TGTGCCAGCTCGACAACAGCATATCAGCCCCAGCATTTT.

This clonotype was seen ten or more times. This chain connects TRBV15 to TRBJ2-5; TRBD2 is a possible D gene (7 bases). This CDR3 has 16 amino acids. V was pared by 6 bases and J by 2 bases, with 19 bases between. Germline V CDR1 and CDR2: LNHNV, YYDKDF (reference sequence). CDR3 sequence: CATRPRGAVKQETQYF. CDR3 nucleotide sequence: TGTGCCACCAGACCTCGGGGGGCGGTCAAGCAAGAGACCCAGTACTTC. The variable domain in full, with the rest retrieved from reference TRBV15 and TRBJ2-5, is DAMVIQNPRYQVTQFGKPVTLSCSQTLNHNVMYWYQQKSSQAPKLLFHYYDKDFNNEADTPDNFQSRRPNTSFCFLDIRSPGLGDTAMYLCATRPRGAVKQETQYFGPGTRLLVL.

This clonotype appeared many times. V gene TRBV24-1 combines with J gene TRBJ1-2; D is ambiguous. Trimming shortened V by 5 bases and J by 0 bases, and 12 bases separated the two germline ends. The CDR3 is made up of 15 amino acids. Germline V gives CDR1 KGHDR, CDR2 SFDVKD. CDR3 coding DNA: TGTGCCACCAGTGCTTTTGACGGATCTAACTATGGCTACACCTTC. Its translation is CATSAFDGSNYGYTF.

This clonotype was counted ten times or more. The V call is TRBV7-9, the J call TRBJ2-7, with 11 bases that match TRBD2. Germline loops: CDR1 SEHNR, CDR2 FQNEAQ (reference sequence). Trimming at V came to 7 bases and at J to 2 bases, leaving 7 bases not matched to a gene. The CDR3 length is 15 residues. The CDR3 here is CASTRTSGSTYEQYF. The CDR3 DNA reads TGTGCCAGCACCAGAACTAGCGGGAGTACCTACGAGCAGTACTTC.

Many counts were recorded for this clonotype. The CDR3 region has the DNA TGCAGCGTTGACCCCCCAGTGACCCAGTACTTC. It specifies CSVDPPVTQYF. The chain couples TRBV29-1 to TRBJ2-5; D gene unclear. The germline V gene encodes CDR1 SQVTM and CDR2 ANQGSEA. V lost 3 bases, J lost 7 bases, and 9 bases lay in between. This CDR3 region has 11 residues.

This clonotype has a single count. The chain uses TRBV19 and TRBJ1-1, with 7 bases identical to TRBD1. Germline CDR1 is LNHDA and CDR2 is SQIVND (reference sequence). This CDR3 region has 14 residues. With V trimmed by 4 bases and J by 6 bases, 8 bases remained unmatched. The CDR3: CASSKRETGPEAFF. The CDR3 DNA is TGTGCCAGTAGTAAAAGGGAGACAGGGCCTGAAGCTTTCTTT.

This clonotype showed up many times. The gene calls are TRBV12-3 or TRBV12-4 and TRBJ2-7, with a weak D call TRBD2 (5 bases). CDR3 length: 11 amino acids. V dropped 4 bases and J dropped 9 bases, with 10 bases sitting between them. The CDR3 loop is CASSSDEGQYF. The CDR3 DNA reads TGTGCCAGCAGTTCGGATGAGGGGCAGTACTTC.

Ten or more counts support this clonotype. The CDR3 here is CASSFGTGGWGQPQHF. CDR3 coding DNA: TGTGCCAGCAGTTTTGGGACAGGGGGCTGGGGTCAGCCCCAGCATTTT. The chain joins TRBV28 to TRBJ1-5; 12 bases map to TRBD1. The junction had 6 bases not matched to a gene; V was cut back by 3 bases and J by 6 bases. Germline V gene sequence: CDR1 MDHEN, CDR2 SYDVKM. The CDR3 has 16 residues.

The chain combines TRBV6-2 or TRBV6-3 with TRBJ2-7, with 15 nucleotides matching TRBD2. Germline CDR1 and CDR2: MNHEY and SVGEGT. Losses at the gene ends were 6 bases for V and 4 bases for J; bases not matched to a gene: 4. This CDR3 has 15 residues. DNA for the CDR3: TGTGCCAGCAGGCCTGGGACTAGCGGGGGGTACGAGCAGTACTTC. It codes for CASRPGTSGGYEQYF.

Only a few counts were recorded for this clonotype. The V gene is TRBV19, the J gene TRBJ1-2; 8 positions match TRBD1. Germline lookup yields CDR1 LNHDA and CDR2 SQIVND (reference sequence). CDR3 length: 16 amino acids. The trim removed 0 bases at V and 1 base at J, leaving 4 bases unmatched. CDR3 amino acids: CASSIEGGQVNYGYTF. The CDR3 DNA reads TGTGCCAGTAGTATAGAAGGGGGACAGGTTAACTATGGCTACACCTTC.

The V call is TRBV27, the J call TRBJ2-7, with TRBD2 matching 15 bases. V shed 5 bases, J shed 7 bases, and the junction held 12 bases outside the gene matches. Germline CDR1 reads MNHEY; CDR2 reads SMNVEV (reference sequence). This CDR3 is 17 amino acids long. The CDR3 here is CASSLLGLAGGPKEQYF. CDR3 bases: TGTGCCAGCAGTCTCCTCGGACTAGCGGGAGGGCCGAAGGAGCAGTACTTC.

This chain links TRBV25-1 with TRBJ2-7; 9 positions match TRBD1. Trimming removed 4 bases from V and 7 bases from J; junction bases left unmatched: 8. The germline V gene encodes CDR1 MGHDK and CDR2 SYGVNS. The CDR3 runs to 14 residues. The CDR3 region is CASSGTGVSGEQYF. The DNA for the CDR3 is TGTGCCAGCAGTGGGACAGGGGTAAGTGGGGAGCAGTACTTC.